The 4 T cell receptor beta chains given below trace back to one sample, sequenced in a study of shared clonotypes between healthy human individuals. The data were produced by immunoSEQ multiplex PCR, yet TCRdb's version contains in-frame clones alone and is incomplete. The sample holds around 240,000 clones; about 65% are singletons and the top ten take roughly 10%. The sequencing sample was made of memory CD4+ T cells sorted from blood. Noted subset: CD45RA-negative fraction. The source of these receptors is a man between 25 and 39 years old in good health.

The chain combines TRBV27 with TRBJ1-1, with TRBD1 matching 8 bases. In germline, CDR1 is MNHEY, CDR2 SMNVEV (reference sequence). CDR3 length: 15 amino acids. V dropped 2 bases and J dropped 6; count of bases not matched to a gene: 8. The chain's CDR3 is CASSLIRTGRPEAFF. CDR3 coding DNA: TGTGCCAGCAGTTTAATTAGGACAGGGAGGCCTGAAGCTTTCTTT.

The rearrangement uses TRBV5-4 and TRBJ2-1, with D perhaps given as TRBD1 or TRBD2 (6 bases each). Trimming cost V 0 bases and J 0 bases, with 13 bases left between them. Germline-derived CDR1 and CDR2 are SGHNT and YYREEE (reference sequence). This CDR3 is built from 17 residues. The CDR3: CASSLAWGAGSYNEQFF. In DNA form, the CDR3 reads TGTGCCAGCAGCTTGGCCTGGGGGGCAGGCTCCTACAATGAGCAGTTCTTC. The full variable domain, its missing parts supplied by reference TRBV5-4 and TRBJ2-1, is ETGVTQSPTHLIKTRGQQVTLRCSSQSGHNTVSWYQQALGQGPQFIFQYYREEENGRGNFPPRFSGLQFPNYSSELNVNALELDDSALYLCASSLAWGAGSYNEQFFGPGTRLTVL.

The chain joins TRBV7-6 to TRBJ2-1, with a possible D match to TRBD2 (5 bases). Per germline, CDR1 SGHVS and CDR2 FNYEAQ. Trimming shortened V by 4 bases and J by 3 bases, and 13 bases separated the two germline ends. There are 15 residues in the CDR3. The CDR3 loop reads CASSSLFRDYNEQFF. The CDR3 DNA is TGTGCCAGCAGCTCACTCTTCCGGGACTACAATGAGCAGTTCTTC. Full variable domain (remainder filled in from reference TRBV7-6 and TRBJ2-1): GAGVSQSPRYKVTKRGQDVALRCDPISGHVSLYWYRQALGQGPEFLTYFNYEAQQDKSGLPNDRFSAERPEGSISTLTIQRTEQRDSAMYRCASSSLFRDYNEQFFGPGTRLTVL.

This clone was observed a handful of times. J is TRBJ2-7 and V is TRBV29-1; D gene unclear. Germline-derived CDR1 and CDR2 are SQVTM and ANQGSEA. CDR3 length: 11 amino acids. Trimming took off 4 bases at V and 4 bases at J, with 8 bases between the two ends. CDR3 DNA: TGCAGCGTTGGGTCCTGGTACGAGCAGTACTTC. Its protein product is CSVGSWYEQYF.